The rows below give T cell receptor beta chains drawn from one sample of a study of vaccination effects on CD4 cells after COVID-19. These receptors' antigens are unknown. The data were produced by immunoSEQ multiplex PCR, yet TCRdb's version contains in-frame clones alone and is incomplete. In the table there are about 20,000 clones, roughly 78% of which are singletons. The sample consisted of CD4+ T cells from PBMCs cultured with HCoV-NL63 spike peptides, taken before COVID-19 vaccination. These receptor sequences come from a human donor who received a COVID-19 vaccine. The CDR3 runs from the conserved cysteine through the conserved F or W. The D gene is left open where the match is weak. Clone size is given for some rows only: seen once, a few or many times, or a class if the clone is expanded.

clone size: -
J gene: TRBJ2-7
V gene: TRBV7-9
D gene: -
CDR3 protein: CATGQTTYEQYF
CDR3 DNA: TGTGCCACCGGACAGACCACATACGAGCAGTACTTC

clone size: -
J gene: TRBJ1-6
V gene: TRBV11-2
D gene: -
CDR3 protein: CASSSHVRQSSYNSPLHF
CDR3 DNA: TGTGCCAGCAGCTCACACGTTAGACAGAGCTCCTATAATTCACCCCTCCACTTT

clone size: -
J gene: TRBJ2-5
V gene: TRBV6-6
D gene: -
CDR3 protein: CASSYSGSRQETQYF
CDR3 DNA: TGTGCCAGCAGTTACTCAGGGTCCCGTCAAGAGACCCAGTACTTC

clone size: -
J gene: TRBJ2-1
V gene: TRBV3-1/TRBV3-2
D gene: TRBD2
CDR3 protein: CASSRSMAGGRNEQFF
CDR3 DNA: TGTGCCAGCAGCCGTTCCATGGCGGGGGGGCGCAATGAGCAGTTCTTC

clone size: -
J gene: TRBJ1-5
V gene: TRBV29-1
D gene: -
CDR3 protein: CSVQSSNQPQHF
CDR3 DNA: TGCAGCGTGCAAAGTAGCAATCAGCCCCAGCATTTT

clone size: -
J gene: TRBJ1-2
V gene: TRBV5-1
D gene: TRBD1
CDR3 protein: CASSAGQGDGGYTF
CDR3 DNA: TGCGCCAGCAGCGCGGGACAGGGGGATGGTGGCTACACCTTC

clone size: -
J gene: TRBJ2-7
V gene: TRBV29-1
D gene: TRBD2
CDR3 protein: CSVVLTGTTSYEQYF
CDR3 DNA: TGCAGCGTCGTTTTGACCGGGACTACCTCCTACGAGCAGTACTTC

clone size: -
J gene: TRBJ1-1
V gene: TRBV5-1
D gene: -
CDR3 protein: CASSFDSSEAFF
CDR3 DNA: TGCGCCAGCAGCTTTGACAGCTCTGAAGCTTTCTTT

clone size: -
J gene: TRBJ2-5
V gene: TRBV12-3/TRBV12-4
D gene: -
CDR3 protein: CASSSENQETQYF
CDR3 DNA: TGTGCCAGCAGTTCGGAGAACCAAGAGACCCAGTACTTC

clone size: once
J gene: TRBJ1-1
V gene: TRBV5-6
D gene: -
CDR3 protein: CASSLAGNTEAFF
CDR3 DNA: TGTGCCAGCAGCTTGGCGGGGAACACTGAAGCTTTCTTT

clone size: -
J gene: TRBJ1-5
V gene: TRBV21-1
D gene: -
CDR3 protein: CASNRTGSNQPQHF
CDR3 DNA: TGTGCCAGCAACCGGACAGGGAGCAATCAGCCCCAGCATTTT

clone size: -
J gene: TRBJ2-7
V gene: TRBV15
D gene: -
CDR3 protein: CATSRTWPLSYEQYF
CDR3 DNA: TGTGCCACCAGCAGGACCTGGCCACTCTCCTACGAGCAGTACTTC

clone size: -
J gene: TRBJ1-1
V gene: TRBV18
D gene: TRBD1
CDR3 protein: CASHRNTGGNTEAFF
CDR3 DNA: TGTGCCAGCCACCGGAATACAGGGGGGAACACTGAAGCTTTCTTT

clone size: -
J gene: TRBJ2-2
V gene: TRBV5-1
D gene: TRBD2
CDR3 protein: CASSSGTSGTGELFF
CDR3 DNA: TGCGCCAGCAGCTCCGGGACTAGCGGCACCGGGGAGCTGTTTTTT

clone size: -
J gene: TRBJ2-5
V gene: TRBV7-9
D gene: -
CDR3 protein: CASSLVGYETQYF
CDR3 DNA: TGTGCCAGCAGCTTAGTAGGCTATGAGACCCAGTACTTC

clone size: -
J gene: TRBJ2-7
V gene: TRBV5-4
D gene: TRBD2
CDR3 protein: CASSLHAGGYEQYF
CDR3 DNA: TGTGCCAGCAGCTTGCATGCGGGAGGCTACGAGCAGTACTTC

clone size: -
J gene: TRBJ2-7
V gene: TRBV5-5
D gene: TRBD2
CDR3 protein: CASSVERGETYEQYF
CDR3 DNA: TGTGCCAGCAGCGTGGAGCGGGGTGAAACCTACGAGCAGTACTTC

clone size: -
J gene: TRBJ2-7
V gene: TRBV6-5
D gene: -
CDR3 protein: CASSYEADIYEQYF
CDR3 DNA: TGTGCCAGCAGTTACGAGGCAGATATCTACGAGCAGTACTTC

clone size: -
J gene: TRBJ1-6
V gene: TRBV12-3/TRBV12-4
D gene: TRBD1
CDR3 protein: CASSGTVSPLHF
CDR3 DNA: TGTGCCAGCTCCGGGACAGTCTCACCCCTCCACTTT

clone size: -
J gene: TRBJ1-6
V gene: TRBV19
D gene: TRBD1
CDR3 protein: CASNRDRGSSPLHF
CDR3 DNA: TGTGCCAGTAATCGGGACAGGGGAAGTTCACCCCTCCACTTT

clone size: -
J gene: TRBJ2-7
V gene: TRBV5-6
D gene: -
CDR3 protein: CASSSLGTLSHEQYF
CDR3 DNA: TGTGCCAGCAGCTCGCTCGGGACTCTAAGCCACGAGCAGTACTTC

clone size: few
J gene: TRBJ1-2
V gene: TRBV18
D gene: -
CDR3 protein: CASSPSTGLDYGYTF
CDR3 DNA: TGTGCCAGCTCACCCTCAACAGGGTTGGACTATGGCTACACCTTC

clone size: few
J gene: TRBJ2-7
V gene: TRBV5-1
D gene: TRBD2
CDR3 protein: CASSLVGGSLPYEQYF
CDR3 DNA: TGCGCCAGCAGCCTGGTGGGGGGGTCTCTTCCCTACGAGCAGTACTTC

clone size: -
J gene: TRBJ1-5
V gene: TRBV30
D gene: -
CDR3 protein: CAWSVLGSGYNQPQHF
CDR3 DNA: TGTGCCTGGAGTGTACTTGGCAGTGGATACAATCAGCCCCAGCATTTT

clone size: -
J gene: TRBJ2-1
V gene: TRBV11-3
D gene: -
CDR3 protein: CASSLGTYNEQFF
CDR3 DNA: TGTGCCAGCAGCCTTGGGACCTACAATGAGCAGTTCTTC

clone size: -
J gene: TRBJ2-7
V gene: TRBV2
D gene: TRBD1
CDR3 protein: CASSDTPDRGRVYEQYF
CDR3 DNA: TGTGCCAGCAGTGATACCCCGGACAGGGGGCGCGTCTACGAGCAGTACTTC

clone size: -
J gene: TRBJ1-3
V gene: TRBV27
D gene: -
CDR3 protein: CASSLYGSTGNTIYF
CDR3 DNA: TGTGCCAGCAGTTTATACGGAAGCACTGGAAACACCATATATTTT

clone size: few
J gene: TRBJ1-4
V gene: TRBV5-1
D gene: -
CDR3 protein: CASSFRGGYDEKLFF
CDR3 DNA: TGCGCCAGCAGCTTTCGGGGGGGCTATGATGAAAAACTGTTTTTT

clone size: -
J gene: TRBJ1-1
V gene: TRBV29-1
D gene: -
CDR3 protein: CSIVGGGF
CDR3 DNA: TGCAGTATTGTGGGGGGCGGCTTT

clone size: -
J gene: TRBJ2-5
V gene: TRBV3-1/TRBV3-2
D gene: TRBD2
CDR3 protein: CASSQAGGPETQYF
CDR3 DNA: TGTGCCAGCAGCCAAGCGGGGGGGCCGGAGACCCAGTACTTC

clone size: -
J gene: TRBJ2-7
V gene: TRBV10-1
D gene: -
CDR3 protein: CASSEQGGYEQYF
CDR3 DNA: TGCGCCAGCAGTGAACAGGGAGGCTACGAGCAGTACTTC

clone size: -
J gene: TRBJ2-3
V gene: TRBV9
D gene: TRBD2
CDR3 protein: CASRTTLAGADTQYF
CDR3 DNA: TGTGCCAGCAGAACGACGCTAGCGGGAGCAGATACGCAGTATTTT

clone size: few
J gene: TRBJ2-1
V gene: TRBV6-5
D gene: -
CDR3 protein: CASSYKQGIYNEQFF
CDR3 DNA: TGTGCCAGCAGTTACAAGCAGGGAATCTACAATGAGCAGTTCTTC

clone size: -
J gene: TRBJ2-1
V gene: TRBV21-1
D gene: -
CDR3 protein: CAPFEQTSYNEQFF
CDR3 DNA: TGTGCTCCTTTTGAACAGACCTCCTACAATGAGCAGTTCTTC

clone size: -
J gene: TRBJ2-1
V gene: TRBV9
D gene: -
CDR3 protein: CASSSQGNSYNEQFF
CDR3 DNA: TGTGCCAGCAGCTCCCAGGGTAACTCCTACAATGAGCAGTTCTTC

clone size: -
J gene: TRBJ2-7
V gene: TRBV6-6
D gene: -
CDR3 protein: CASSQRGLAAEEQYF
CDR3 DNA: TGTGCCAGCAGTCAAAGGGGGTTAGCTGCTGAAGAGCAGTACTTC

clone size: -
J gene: TRBJ2-7
V gene: TRBV4-2
D gene: -
CDR3 protein: CASSQDLGYEQYF
CDR3 DNA: TGTGCCAGCAGCCAAGATTTGGGGTACGAGCAGTACTTC

clone size: -
J gene: TRBJ1-1
V gene: TRBV7-8
D gene: -
CDR3 protein: CASSSVGGNTEAFF
CDR3 DNA: TGTGCCAGCAGCTCGGTGGGGGGGAACACTGAAGCTTTCTTT

clone size: few
J gene: TRBJ1-3
V gene: TRBV5-1
D gene: TRBD1
CDR3 protein: CASSGGQGGNTIYF
CDR3 DNA: TGCGCCAGCAGCGGGGGACAGGGCGGAAACACCATATATTTT

clone size: few
J gene: TRBJ2-3
V gene: TRBV9
D gene: -
CDR3 protein: CASSVMGADTQYF
CDR3 DNA: TGTGCCAGCAGCGTCATGGGCGCAGATACGCAGTATTTT

clone size: medium-sized
J gene: TRBJ2-3
V gene: TRBV10-3
D gene: TRBD2
CDR3 protein: CATGTSGGTDTQYF
CDR3 DNA: TGTGCCACAGGGACTAGCGGGGGCACAGATACGCAGTATTTT

clone size: few
J gene: TRBJ2-1
V gene: TRBV6-7
D gene: -
CDR3 protein: CASSGGVWLWNEQFF
CDR3 DNA: TGTGCCAGCAGTGGCGGCGTATGGTTATGGAATGAGCAGTTCTTC

clone size: few
J gene: TRBJ2-2
V gene: TRBV5-1
D gene: -
CDR3 protein: CASSSGWASGELFF
CDR3 DNA: TGCGCCAGCAGCTCGGGGTGGGCCTCCGGGGAGCTGTTTTTT

clone size: -
J gene: TRBJ2-1
V gene: TRBV11-2
D gene: TRBD2
CDR3 protein: CASSLFSGSGRSDEQFF
CDR3 DNA: TGTGCCAGCAGCTTATTCTCGGGTAGCGGGAGGTCCGATGAGCAGTTCTTC

clone size: -
J gene: TRBJ2-7
V gene: TRBV19
D gene: -
CDR3 protein: CASSTRYDYEQYF
CDR3 DNA: TGTGCCAGTAGTACCAGGTACGACTACGAGCAGTACTTC

clone size: -
J gene: TRBJ1-6
V gene: TRBV21-1
D gene: -
CDR3 protein: CASSKARDGKTGREGSYNSPLHF
CDR3 DNA: TGTGCCAGCAGCAAAGCGCGCGATGGGAAGACAGGGCGAGAGGGGTCCTATAATTCACCCCTCCACTTT

clone size: few
J gene: TRBJ1-2
V gene: TRBV4-1
D gene: TRBD1
CDR3 protein: CASSHPKTGTVSNYGYTF
CDR3 DNA: TGCGCCAGCAGCCACCCCAAGACAGGGACCGTTTCTAACTATGGCTACACCTTC

clone size: -
J gene: TRBJ2-1
V gene: TRBV27
D gene: TRBD1
CDR3 protein: CASSLWGQGYYNEQFF
CDR3 DNA: TGTGCCAGCAGTTTATGGGGACAGGGCTACTACAATGAGCAGTTCTTC